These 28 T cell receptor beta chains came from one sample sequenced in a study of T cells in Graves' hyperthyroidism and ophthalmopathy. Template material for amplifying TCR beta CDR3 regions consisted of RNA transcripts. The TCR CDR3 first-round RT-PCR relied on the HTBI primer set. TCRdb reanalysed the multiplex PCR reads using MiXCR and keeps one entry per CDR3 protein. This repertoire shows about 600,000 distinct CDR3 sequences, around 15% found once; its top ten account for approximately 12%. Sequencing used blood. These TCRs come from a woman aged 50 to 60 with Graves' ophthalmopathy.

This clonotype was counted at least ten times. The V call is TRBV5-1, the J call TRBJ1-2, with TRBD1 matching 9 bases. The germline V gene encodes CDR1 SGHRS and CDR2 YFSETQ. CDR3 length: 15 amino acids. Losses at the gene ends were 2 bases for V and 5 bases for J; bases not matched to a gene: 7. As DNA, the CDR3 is TGCGCCAGCAGCTTAACAGGGGGCTCTATTTATGGCTACACCTTC. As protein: CASSLTGGSIYGYTF.

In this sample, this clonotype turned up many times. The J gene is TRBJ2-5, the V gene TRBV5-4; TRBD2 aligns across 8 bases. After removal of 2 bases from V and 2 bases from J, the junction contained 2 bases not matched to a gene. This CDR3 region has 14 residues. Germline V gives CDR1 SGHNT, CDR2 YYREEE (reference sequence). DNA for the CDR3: TGTGCCAGCAGCTTCGAGCGGGGGCAAGAGACCCAGTACTTC. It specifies CASSFERGQETQYF.

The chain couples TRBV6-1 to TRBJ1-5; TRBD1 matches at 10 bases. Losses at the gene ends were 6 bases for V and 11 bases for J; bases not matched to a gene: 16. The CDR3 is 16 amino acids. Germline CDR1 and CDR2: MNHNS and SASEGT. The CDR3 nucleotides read TGTGCCAGCAGCGGACAGGGGGTGAAAGGAGGTGAGGCCCAGCATTTT. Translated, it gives CASSGQGVKGGEAQHF.

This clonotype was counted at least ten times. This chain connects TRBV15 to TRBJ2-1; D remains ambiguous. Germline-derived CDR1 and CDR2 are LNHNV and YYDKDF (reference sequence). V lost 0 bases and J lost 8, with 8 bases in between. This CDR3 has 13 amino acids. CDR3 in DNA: TGTGCCACCAGCAGAGACCATGTCGATGAGCAGTTCTTC. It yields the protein CATSRDHVDEQFF.

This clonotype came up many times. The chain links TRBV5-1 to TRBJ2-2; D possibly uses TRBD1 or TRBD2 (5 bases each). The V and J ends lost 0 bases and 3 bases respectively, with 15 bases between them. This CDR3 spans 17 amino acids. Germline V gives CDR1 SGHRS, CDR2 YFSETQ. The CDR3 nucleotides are TGCGCCAGCAGCTTGGCCCGGGACCCGAGGCACACCGGGGAGCTGTTTTTT. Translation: CASSLARDPRHTGELFF.

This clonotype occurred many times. The CDR3 sequence: CAWTTVTLFRGAEQYF. In nucleotides, the CDR3 is TGTGCCTGGACCACTGTAACCTTGTTCCGGGGGGCCGAGCAGTACTTC. The V call is TRBV30, the J call TRBJ2-7, with TRBD2 as a possible D gene (7 bases). The CDR3 length is 16 residues. CDR1 and CDR2 from the germline V gene are GTSNPN and SVGIG (reference sequence). V was clipped by 4 bases and J by 6 bases, with 25 bases between them.

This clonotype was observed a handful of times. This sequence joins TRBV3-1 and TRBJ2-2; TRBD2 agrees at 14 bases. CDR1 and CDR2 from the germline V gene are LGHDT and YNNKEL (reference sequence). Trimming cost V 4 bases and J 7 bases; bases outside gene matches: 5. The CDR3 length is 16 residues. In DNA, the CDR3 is TGTGCCAGCAGCCCGGGACTAGCGGGAGTTTACGGGGAGCTGTTTTTT. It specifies CASSPGLAGVYGELFF.

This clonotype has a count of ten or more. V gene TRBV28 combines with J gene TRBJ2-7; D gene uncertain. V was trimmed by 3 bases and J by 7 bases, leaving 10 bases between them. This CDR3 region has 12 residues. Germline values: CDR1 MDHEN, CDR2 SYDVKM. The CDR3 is CASSFPLGEQYF. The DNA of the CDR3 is TGTGCCAGCAGTTTCCCGTTGGGGGAGCAGTACTTC. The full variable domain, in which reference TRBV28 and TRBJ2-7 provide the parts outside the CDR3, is DVKVTQSSRYLVKRTGEKVFLECVQDMDHENMFWYRQDPGLGLRLIYFSYDVKMKEKGDIPEGYSVSREKKERFSLILESASTNQTSMYLCASSFPLGEQYFGPGTRLTVT.

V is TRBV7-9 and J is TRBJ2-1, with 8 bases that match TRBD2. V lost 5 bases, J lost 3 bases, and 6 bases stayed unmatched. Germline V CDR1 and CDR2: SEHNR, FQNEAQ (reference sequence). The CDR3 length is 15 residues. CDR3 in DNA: TGTGCCAGCAGCGAGGGGCGGGAGGACTACAATGAGCAGTTCTTC. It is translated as CASSEGREDYNEQFF.

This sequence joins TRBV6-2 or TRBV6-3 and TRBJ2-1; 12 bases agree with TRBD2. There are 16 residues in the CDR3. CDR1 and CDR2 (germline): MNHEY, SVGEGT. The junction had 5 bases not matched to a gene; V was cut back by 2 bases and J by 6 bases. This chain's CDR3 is CASSYLAGGIRNEQFF. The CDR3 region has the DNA TGTGCCAGCAGTTACCTAGCGGGAGGGATTCGCAATGAGCAGTTCTTC.

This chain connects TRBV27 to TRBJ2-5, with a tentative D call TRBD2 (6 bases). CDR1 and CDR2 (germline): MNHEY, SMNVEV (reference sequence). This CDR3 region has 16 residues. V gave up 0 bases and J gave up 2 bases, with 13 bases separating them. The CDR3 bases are TGTGCCAGCAGTTTATCGGGCACAGGACTACAAGAGACCCAGTACTTC. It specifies CASSLSGTGLQETQYF.

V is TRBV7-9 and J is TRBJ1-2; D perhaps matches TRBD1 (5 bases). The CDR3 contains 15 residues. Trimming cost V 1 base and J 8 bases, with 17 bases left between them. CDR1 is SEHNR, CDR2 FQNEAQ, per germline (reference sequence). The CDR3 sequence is CASSLEWAGRHGYTF. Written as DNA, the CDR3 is TGTGCCAGCAGCTTAGAGTGGGCAGGGAGACACGGCTACACCTTC.

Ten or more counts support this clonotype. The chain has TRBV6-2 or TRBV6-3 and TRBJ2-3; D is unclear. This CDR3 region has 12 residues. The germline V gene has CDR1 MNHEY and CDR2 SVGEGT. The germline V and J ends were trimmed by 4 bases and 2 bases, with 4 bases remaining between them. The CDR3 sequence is CASSSHTDTQYF. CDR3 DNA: TGTGCCAGCAGTTCCCACACAGATACGCAGTATTTT.

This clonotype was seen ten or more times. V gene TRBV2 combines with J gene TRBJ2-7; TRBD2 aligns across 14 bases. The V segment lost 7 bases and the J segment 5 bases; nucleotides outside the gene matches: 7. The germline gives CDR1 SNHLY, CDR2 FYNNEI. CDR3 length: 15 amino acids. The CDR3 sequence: CASTPGTSGRNEQYF. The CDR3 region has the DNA TGTGCCAGCACTCCCGGGACTAGCGGGAGAAACGAGCAGTACTTC.

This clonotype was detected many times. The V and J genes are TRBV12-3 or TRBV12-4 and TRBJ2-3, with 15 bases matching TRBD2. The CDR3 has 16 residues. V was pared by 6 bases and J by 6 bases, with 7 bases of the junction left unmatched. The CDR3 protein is CASSRTSGRVQDTQYF. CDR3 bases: TGTGCCAGCAGCAGGACTAGCGGGAGGGTTCAGGATACGCAGTATTTT.

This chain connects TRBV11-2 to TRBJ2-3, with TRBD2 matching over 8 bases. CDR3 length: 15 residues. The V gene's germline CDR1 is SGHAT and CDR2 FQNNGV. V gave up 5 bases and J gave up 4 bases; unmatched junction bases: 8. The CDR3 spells CASSHSKRESDTQYF. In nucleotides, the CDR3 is TGTGCCAGCAGCCACAGCAAGCGGGAGTCAGATACGCAGTATTTT. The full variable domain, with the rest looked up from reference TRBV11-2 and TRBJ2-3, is EAGVAQSPRYKIIEKRQSVAFWCNPISGHATLYWYQQILGQGPKLLIQFQNNGVVDDSQLPKDRFSAERLKGVDSTLKIQPAKLEDSAVYLCASSHSKRESDTQYFGPGTRLTVL.

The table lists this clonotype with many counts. CDR3 nucleotides: TGTGCCAGCAGTGAAGCGACCCAGCGGGGGCGCTCCTATGGCTACACCTTC. Encoded protein: CASSEATQRGRSYGYTF. V is TRBV6-1 and J is TRBJ1-2; perhaps TRBD1 as D (6 bases). Germline values: CDR1 MNHNS, CDR2 SASEGT. The CDR3 has 17 amino acids. V was pared by 0 bases and J by 4 bases, with 18 bases between.

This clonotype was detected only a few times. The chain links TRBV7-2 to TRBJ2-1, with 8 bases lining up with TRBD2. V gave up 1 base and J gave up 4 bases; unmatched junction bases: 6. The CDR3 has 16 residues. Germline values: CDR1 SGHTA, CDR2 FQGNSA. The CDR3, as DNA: TGTGCCAGCAGCTTAGGACTAGCGAAGAGATACAATGAGCAGTTCTTC. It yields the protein CASSLGLAKRYNEQFF.

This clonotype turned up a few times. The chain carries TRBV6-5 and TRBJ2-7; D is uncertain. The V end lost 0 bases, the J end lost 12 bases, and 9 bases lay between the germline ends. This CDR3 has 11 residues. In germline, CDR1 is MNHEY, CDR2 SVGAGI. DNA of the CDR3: TGTGCCAGCAGTTACTCGGGGTATCGGTACTTC. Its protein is CASSYSGYRYF.

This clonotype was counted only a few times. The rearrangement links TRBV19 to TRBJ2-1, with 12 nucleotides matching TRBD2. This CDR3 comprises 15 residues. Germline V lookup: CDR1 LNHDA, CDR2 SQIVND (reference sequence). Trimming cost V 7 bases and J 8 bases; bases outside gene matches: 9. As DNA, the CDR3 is TGTGCCAGTATCCCGACTAGCGGGAGTAGCTATGAGCAGTTCTTC. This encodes CASIPTSGSSYEQFF.

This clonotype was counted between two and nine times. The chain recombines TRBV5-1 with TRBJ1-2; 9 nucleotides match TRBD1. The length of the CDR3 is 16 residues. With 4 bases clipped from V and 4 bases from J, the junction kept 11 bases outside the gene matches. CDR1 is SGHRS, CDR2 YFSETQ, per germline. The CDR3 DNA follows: TGCGCCAGCAGCACACCAACAGGGGGCGCGATCTATGGCTACACCTTC. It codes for CASSTPTGGAIYGYTF.

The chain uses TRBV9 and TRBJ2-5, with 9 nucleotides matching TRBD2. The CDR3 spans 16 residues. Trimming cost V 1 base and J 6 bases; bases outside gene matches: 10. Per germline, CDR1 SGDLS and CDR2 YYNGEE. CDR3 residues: CASSVFGAGGLQTQYF. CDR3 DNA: TGTGCCAGCAGCGTATTCGGCGCGGGAGGGTTACAGACCCAGTACTTC.

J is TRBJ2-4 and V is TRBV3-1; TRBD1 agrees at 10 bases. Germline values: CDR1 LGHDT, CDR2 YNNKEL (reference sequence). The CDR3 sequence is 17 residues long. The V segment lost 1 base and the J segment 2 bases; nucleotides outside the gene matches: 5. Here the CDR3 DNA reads TGTGCCAGCAGCCAAGGCCGGACAGGGGGTCCCAAAAACATTCAGTACTTC. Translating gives CASSQGRTGGPKNIQYF.

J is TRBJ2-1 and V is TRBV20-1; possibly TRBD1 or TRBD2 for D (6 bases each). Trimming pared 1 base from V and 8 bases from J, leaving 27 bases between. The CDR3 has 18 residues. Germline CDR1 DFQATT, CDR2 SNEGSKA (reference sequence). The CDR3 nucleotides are TGCAGTGCTAGAGGTCTGGTCGGCCGAGGGGGAGGTAGGGATGAGCAGTTCTTC. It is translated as CSARGLVGRGGGRDEQFF.

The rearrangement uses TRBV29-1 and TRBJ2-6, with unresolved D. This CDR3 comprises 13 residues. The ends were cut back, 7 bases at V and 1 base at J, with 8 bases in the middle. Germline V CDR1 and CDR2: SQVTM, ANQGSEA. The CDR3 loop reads CSAKGSGANVLTF. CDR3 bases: TGCAGCGCAAAGGGATCTGGGGCCAACGTCCTGACTTTC.

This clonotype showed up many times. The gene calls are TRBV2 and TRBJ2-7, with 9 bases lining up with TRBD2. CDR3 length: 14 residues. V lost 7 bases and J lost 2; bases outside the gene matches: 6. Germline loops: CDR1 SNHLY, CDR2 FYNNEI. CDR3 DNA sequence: TGTGCCAGCACCGGGACTAGCCGTACCTACGAGCAGTACTTC. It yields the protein CASTGTSRTYEQYF.

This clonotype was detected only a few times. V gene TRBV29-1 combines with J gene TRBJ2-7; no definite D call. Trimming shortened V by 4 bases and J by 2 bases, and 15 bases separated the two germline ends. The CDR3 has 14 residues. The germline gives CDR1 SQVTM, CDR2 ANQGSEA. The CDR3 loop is CSVGDAHPPYEQYF. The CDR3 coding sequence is TGCAGCGTTGGAGACGCCCACCCCCCCTACGAGCAGTACTTC.

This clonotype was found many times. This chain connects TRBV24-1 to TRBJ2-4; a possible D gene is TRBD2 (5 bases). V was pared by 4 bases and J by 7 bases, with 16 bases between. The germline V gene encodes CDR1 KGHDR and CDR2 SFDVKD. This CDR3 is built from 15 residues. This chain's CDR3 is CATSDPLERGNIQYF. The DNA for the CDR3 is TGTGCCACCAGTGACCCCCTCGAAAGAGGGAACATTCAGTACTTC.